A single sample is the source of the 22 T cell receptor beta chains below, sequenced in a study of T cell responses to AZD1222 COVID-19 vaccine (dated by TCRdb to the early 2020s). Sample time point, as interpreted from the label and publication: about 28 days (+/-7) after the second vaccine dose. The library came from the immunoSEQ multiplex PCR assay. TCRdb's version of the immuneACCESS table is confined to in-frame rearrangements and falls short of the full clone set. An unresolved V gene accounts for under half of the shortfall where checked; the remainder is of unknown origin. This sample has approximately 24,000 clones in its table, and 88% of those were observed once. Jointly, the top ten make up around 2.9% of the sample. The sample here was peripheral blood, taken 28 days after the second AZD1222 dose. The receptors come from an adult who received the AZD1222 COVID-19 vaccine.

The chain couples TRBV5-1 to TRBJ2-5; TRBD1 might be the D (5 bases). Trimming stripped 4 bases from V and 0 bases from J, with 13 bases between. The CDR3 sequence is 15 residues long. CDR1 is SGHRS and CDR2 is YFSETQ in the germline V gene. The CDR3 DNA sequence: TGCGCCAGCAGCCCCGGACATTCCGACCAAGAGACCCAGTACTTC. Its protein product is CASSPGHSDQETQYF.

The CDR3 DNA follows: TGTGCCAGCAGCGAGCAGGCCGTAATGGGCTATGGCTACACCTTC. Its translation is CASSEQAVMGYGYTF. The J gene is TRBJ1-2, the V gene TRBV6-5; D gene uncertain. Trimming left V 6 bases short and J 4 bases short, with 18 bases between. Looked up from germline, CDR1 is MNHEY and CDR2 is SVGAGI. This CDR3 comprises 15 residues.

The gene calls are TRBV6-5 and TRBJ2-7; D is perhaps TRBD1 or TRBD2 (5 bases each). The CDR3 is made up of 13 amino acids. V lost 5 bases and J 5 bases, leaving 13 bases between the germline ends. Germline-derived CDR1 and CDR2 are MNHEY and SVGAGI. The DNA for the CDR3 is TGTGCCAGCAGTCCTCAGACAGCGGACGAGCAGTACTTC. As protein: CASSPQTADEQYF.

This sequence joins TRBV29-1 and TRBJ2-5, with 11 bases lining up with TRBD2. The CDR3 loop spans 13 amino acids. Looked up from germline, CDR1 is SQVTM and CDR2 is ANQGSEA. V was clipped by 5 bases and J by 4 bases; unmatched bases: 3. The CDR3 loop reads CSVIAGGPETQYF. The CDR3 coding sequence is TGCAGCGTTATAGCGGGGGGGCCAGAGACCCAGTACTTC.

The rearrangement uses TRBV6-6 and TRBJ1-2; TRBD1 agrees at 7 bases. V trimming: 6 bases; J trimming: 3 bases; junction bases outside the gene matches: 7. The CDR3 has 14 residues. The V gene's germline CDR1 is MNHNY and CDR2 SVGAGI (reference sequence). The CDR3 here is CASSQITGDYGYTF. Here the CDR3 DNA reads TGTGCCAGCAGCCAAATTACAGGGGACTATGGCTACACCTTC.

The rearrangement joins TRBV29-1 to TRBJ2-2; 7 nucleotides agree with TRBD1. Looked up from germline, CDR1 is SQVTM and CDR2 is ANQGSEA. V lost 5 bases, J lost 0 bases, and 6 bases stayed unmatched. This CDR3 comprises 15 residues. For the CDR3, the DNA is TGCAGCGTTTCCCCGACAGGGACGAACACCGGGGAGCTGTTTTTT. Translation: CSVSPTGTNTGELFF.

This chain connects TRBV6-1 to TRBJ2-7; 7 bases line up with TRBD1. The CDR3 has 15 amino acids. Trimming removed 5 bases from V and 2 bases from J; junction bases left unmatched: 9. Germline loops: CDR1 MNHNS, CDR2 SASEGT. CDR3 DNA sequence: TGTGCCAGCAGTCCGCCCTGGACAGGAACCTACGAGCAGTACTTC. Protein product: CASSPPWTGTYEQYF.

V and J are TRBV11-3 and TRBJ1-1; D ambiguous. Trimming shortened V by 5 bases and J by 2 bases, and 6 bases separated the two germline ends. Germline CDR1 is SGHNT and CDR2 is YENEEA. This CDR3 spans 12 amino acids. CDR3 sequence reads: CASSISNTEAFF. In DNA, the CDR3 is TGTGCCAGCAGCATTTCCAACACTGAAGCTTTCTTT.

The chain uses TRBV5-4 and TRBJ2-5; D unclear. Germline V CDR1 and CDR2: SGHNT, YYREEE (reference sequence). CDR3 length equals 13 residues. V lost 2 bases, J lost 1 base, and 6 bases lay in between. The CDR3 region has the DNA TGTGCCAGCAGCTTAGAAAGCCAAGAGACCCAGTACTTC. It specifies CASSLESQETQYF.

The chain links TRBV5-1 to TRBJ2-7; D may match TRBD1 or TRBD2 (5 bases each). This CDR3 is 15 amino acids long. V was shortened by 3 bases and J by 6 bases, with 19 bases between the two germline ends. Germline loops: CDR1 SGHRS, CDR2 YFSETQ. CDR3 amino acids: CASSYGGARSTEQYF. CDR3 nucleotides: TGCGCCAGCAGCTATGGGGGTGCAAGGAGTACCGAGCAGTACTTC.

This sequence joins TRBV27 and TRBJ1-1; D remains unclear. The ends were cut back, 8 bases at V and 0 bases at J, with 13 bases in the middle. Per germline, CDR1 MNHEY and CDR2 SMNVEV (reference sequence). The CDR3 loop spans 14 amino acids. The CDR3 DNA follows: TGTGCCAGCGGGCGGGCCGGCATGAACACTGAAGCTTTCTTT. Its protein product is CASGRAGMNTEAFF.

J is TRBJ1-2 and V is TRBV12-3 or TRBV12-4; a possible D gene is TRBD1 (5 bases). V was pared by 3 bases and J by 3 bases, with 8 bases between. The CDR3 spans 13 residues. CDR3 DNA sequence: TGTGCCAGCAGTTTGGGGGGATACTATGGCTACACCTTC. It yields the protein CASSLGGYYGYTF.

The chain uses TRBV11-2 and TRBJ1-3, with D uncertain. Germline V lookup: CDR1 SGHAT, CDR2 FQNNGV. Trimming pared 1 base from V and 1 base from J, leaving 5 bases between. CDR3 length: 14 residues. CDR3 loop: CASSLGSSGNTIYF. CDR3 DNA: TGTGCCAGCAGCTTAGGCAGTTCTGGAAACACCATATATTTT.

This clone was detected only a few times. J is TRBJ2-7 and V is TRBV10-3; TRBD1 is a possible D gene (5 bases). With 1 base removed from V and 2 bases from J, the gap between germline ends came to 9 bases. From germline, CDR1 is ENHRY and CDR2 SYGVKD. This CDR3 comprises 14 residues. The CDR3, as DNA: TGTGCCATCAGTGAGTGGCAGGGCCCCTACGAGCAGTACTTC. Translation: CAISEWQGPYEQYF.

The CDR3 DNA is TGTGCCAGCAGCTTGGCGGATTATGGCTACACCTTC. Its protein product is CASSLADYGYTF. This chain links TRBV5-6 with TRBJ1-2; D ambiguous. CDR1 SGHDT and CDR2 YYEEEE come from the germline V gene. V shed 0 bases and J shed 5 bases, with 5 bases lying between them. This CDR3 contains 12 residues. The whole variable domain, filled in from reference TRBV5-6 and TRBJ1-2, reads DAGVTQSPTHLIKTRGQQVTLRCSPKSGHDTVSWYQQALGQGPQFIFQYYEEEERQRGNFPDRFSGHQFPNYSSELNVNALLLGDSALYLCASSLADYGYTFGSGTRLTVV.

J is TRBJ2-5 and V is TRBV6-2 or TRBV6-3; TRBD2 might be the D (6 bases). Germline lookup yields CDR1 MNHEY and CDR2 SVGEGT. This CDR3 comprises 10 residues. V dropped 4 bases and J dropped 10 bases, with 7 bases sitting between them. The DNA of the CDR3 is TGTGCCAGCAGTTCGGGGGTCCAGTACTTC. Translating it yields CASSSGVQYF.

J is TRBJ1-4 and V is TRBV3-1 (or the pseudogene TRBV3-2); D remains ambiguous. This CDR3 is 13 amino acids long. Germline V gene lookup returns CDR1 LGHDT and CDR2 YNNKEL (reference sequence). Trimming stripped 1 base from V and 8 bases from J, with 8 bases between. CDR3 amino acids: CASSQGLYEKLFF. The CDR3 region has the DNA TGTGCCAGCAGCCAAGGACTATACGAAAAACTGTTTTTT.

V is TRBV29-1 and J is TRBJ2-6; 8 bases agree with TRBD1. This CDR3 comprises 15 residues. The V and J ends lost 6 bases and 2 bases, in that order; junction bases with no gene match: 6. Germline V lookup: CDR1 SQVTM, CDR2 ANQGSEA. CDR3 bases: TGCAGCGTCAACGGACAGGGACCTGGGGCCAACGTCCTGACTTTC. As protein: CSVNGQGPGANVLTF.

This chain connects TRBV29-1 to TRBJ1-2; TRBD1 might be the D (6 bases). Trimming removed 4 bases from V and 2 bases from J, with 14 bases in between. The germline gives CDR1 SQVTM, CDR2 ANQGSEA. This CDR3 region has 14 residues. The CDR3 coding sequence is TGCAGCGTTGGAAGCTCTACAGGGAACTATGGCTACACCTTC. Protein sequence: CSVGSSTGNYGYTF.

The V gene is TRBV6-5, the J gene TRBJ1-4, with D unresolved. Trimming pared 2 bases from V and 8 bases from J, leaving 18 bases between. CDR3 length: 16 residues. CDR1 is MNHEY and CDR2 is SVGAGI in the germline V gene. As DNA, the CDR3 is TGTGCCAGCAGTTACGTTGGAACAGAGCCATCAGAAAAACTGTTTTTT. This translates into CASSYVGTEPSEKLFF.

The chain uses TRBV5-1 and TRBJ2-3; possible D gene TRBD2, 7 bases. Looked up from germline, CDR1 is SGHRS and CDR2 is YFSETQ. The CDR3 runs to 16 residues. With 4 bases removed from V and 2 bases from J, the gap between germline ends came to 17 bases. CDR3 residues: CASSTGRGPHTDTQYF. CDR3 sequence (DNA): TGCGCCAGCAGCACCGGGCGGGGGCCCCACACAGATACGCAGTATTTT.

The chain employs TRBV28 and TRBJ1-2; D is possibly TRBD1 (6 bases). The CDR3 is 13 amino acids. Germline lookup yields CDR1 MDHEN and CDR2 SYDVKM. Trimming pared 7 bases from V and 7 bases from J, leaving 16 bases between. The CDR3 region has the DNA TGTGCCAGCAATTCTGCAGGGGCGGGTGGCTACACCTTC. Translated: CASNSAGAGGYTF.